Each of the 20 T cell receptor beta chains below was sequenced from the same sample in a study of blood T cells in healthy people across ages. Using a J-beta primer mix together with a sample-barcoded 5' primer, a second PCR was run for roughly 6 to 12 cycles. TCRdb re-called the 5' RACE reads with MiXCR, one entry per CDR3 protein. The table has approximately 600,000 distinct CDR3 sequences, roughly 50% seen once. The sequencing sample was made of blood. The receptors were sampled from a man between 60 and 75 years old in good health.

The V call is TRBV21-1, the J call TRBJ2-1; TRBD1 was called by the table and not checked on the DNA. TRBV21-1 is assigned pseudogene status. This CDR3 is 16 amino acids long. CDR3 nucleotides: TGTGCCAGCAGCACCCCCTGGGGACTATGCTACAATGAGCAGTTCTTC. As protein: CASSTPWGLCYNEQFF.

The chain links TRBV6-6 to TRBJ2-1, with D uncertain. The CDR3 contains 17 residues. Germline values: CDR1 MNHNY, CDR2 SVGAGI (reference sequence). V was shortened by 0 bases and J by 4 bases, with 16 bases between the two germline ends. In nucleotides, the CDR3 is TGTGCCAGCAGTTACTCGAAATCTAGGTCCCTATACAATGAGCAGTTCTTC. Translation: CASSYSKSRSLYNEQFF.

This chain connects TRBV6-2 or TRBV6-3 to TRBJ2-3, with TRBD2 as a possible D gene (5 bases). The CDR3 runs 13 residues. Trimming took 7 bases from V and 5 from J, leaving 13 bases between them. Germline V lookup: CDR1 MNHEY, CDR2 SVGEGT. In DNA, the CDR3 is TGTGCCAGCAAGCCTATGAGGGAAGATACGCAGTATTTT. Its translation is CASKPMREDTQYF.

The V gene is TRBV5-1, the J gene TRBJ1-5, with D hard to call. Germline CDR1 and CDR2: SGHRS and YFSETQ. The CDR3 length is 16 residues. V lost 4 bases, J lost 6 bases, and 20 bases lay in between. The CDR3 reads CASSLNVQPRLQPQHF. The CDR3 bases are TGCGCCAGCAGCCTGAACGTCCAGCCTCGTCTTCAGCCCCAGCATTTT.

This clonotype was counted only a few times. The chain is built from TRBV28 and TRBJ1-2; no definite D call. V lost 1 base and J lost 1, with 7 bases in between. Germline V gene lookup returns CDR1 MDHEN and CDR2 SYDVKM. The CDR3 has 14 residues. The CDR3 DNA reads as TGTGCCAGCAGTTTATTGGCGGATAACTATGGCTACACCTTC. Its translation is CASSLLADNYGYTF.

The V call is TRBV6-2 or TRBV6-3, the J call TRBJ2-1; D is undetermined. The CDR3 is 15 residues long. Per germline, CDR1 MNHEY and CDR2 SVGEGT. With 5 bases removed from V and 4 bases from J, the gap between germline ends came to 15 bases. The CDR3 nucleotides read TGTGCCAGCAGTCTCCCGACCGTACCTTACAATGAGCAGTTCTTC. Amino acid sequence: CASSLPTVPYNEQFF.

This clonotype was detected ten times or more. The CDR3 spells CSARPAGAKNIQYF. In nucleotides, the CDR3 is TGCAGTGCTAGGCCAGCGGGGGCCAAAAACATTCAGTACTTC. The gene calls are TRBV20-1 and TRBJ2-4; TRBD2 aligns across 7 bases. CDR3 size: 14 residues. The germline V gene encodes CDR1 DFQATT and CDR2 SNEGSKA (reference sequence). Trimming cost V 3 bases and J 1 base; bases outside gene matches: 3.

The genes are TRBV10-3 and TRBJ2-3, with 11 bases that match TRBD2. V dropped 0 bases and J dropped 6; count of bases not matched to a gene: 5. This CDR3 is 16 amino acids long. Per germline, CDR1 ENHRY and CDR2 SYGVKD. The CDR3 protein is CAISESLAGGMDTQYF. For the CDR3, the DNA is TGTGCCATCAGTGAGTCCCTAGCGGGGGGCATGGATACGCAGTATTTT.

This clonotype was found once. Its ends do not fully match the called genes, so a read error is possible. The chain is built from TRBV27 and TRBJ1-4, with D possibly matching TRBD1 (6 bases). Germline values: CDR1 MNHEY, CDR2 SMNVEV (reference sequence). This CDR3 has 15 amino acids. The CDR3 here is CASSLRGTTNEKLFF. The DNA of the CDR3 is TGCGCCAGCAGTTTAAGGGGGACAACTAATGAAAAACTGTTTTTT. Together with reference TRBV27 and TRBJ1-4, the CDR3 gives the full variable domain: EAQVTQNPRYLITVTGKKLTVTCSQNMNHEYMSWYRQDPGLGLRQIYYSMNVEVTDKGDVPEGYKVSRKEKRNFPLILESPSPNQTSLYFCASSLRGTTNEKLFFGSGTQLSVL.

This clonotype was counted a few times. This chain joins TRBV7-8 and TRBJ2-5; D may be TRBD2 (6 bases). The CDR3 covers 16 residues. Per the germline V gene, CDR1 is SGHVS and CDR2 is FQNEAQ. With 5 bases removed from V and 5 bases from J, the gap between germline ends came to 21 bases. CDR3 protein: CASSPIRLPGGETQYF. The CDR3 DNA sequence: TGTGCCAGCAGCCCGATTCGACTACCAGGAGGGGAGACCCAGTACTTC.

The chain links TRBV24-1 to TRBJ2-4, with D possibly TRBD1 on 6 matching bases. The DNA matches TRBJ2-5 better at its end, which makes the J call doubtful. CDR1 and CDR2 (germline): KGHDR, SFDVKD. The CDR3 covers 15 residues. The DNA for the CDR3 is TGTGCCACCAGTGCCGCAGGGGTCGGGCAAGAGACCCAGTACTTC. Its protein product is CATSAAGVGQETQYF.

This clonotype was counted between two and nine times. The V gene is TRBV6-2 or TRBV6-3, the J gene TRBJ2-1; TRBD2 agrees at 9 bases. With V trimmed by 0 bases and J by 6 bases, 3 bases remained unmatched. CDR3 length: 15 residues. Germline CDR1 MNHEY, CDR2 SVGEGT. The CDR3 coding sequence is TGTGCCAGCAGTTACTCGATAGCGGGGGCCAATGAGCAGTTCTTC. This encodes CASSYSIAGANEQFF.

V and J are TRBV6-2 or TRBV6-3 and TRBJ1-6; D is possibly TRBD1 (5 bases). The CDR3 contains 12 residues. Germline CDR1 and CDR2: MNHEY and SVGEGT. The germline V and J ends were trimmed by 6 bases and 10 bases, with 10 bases remaining between them. The CDR3 loop is CASSPGESPLHF. The CDR3, as DNA: TGTGCCAGCAGCCCGGGGGAGTCACCCCTCCACTTT.

This clonotype appeared a few times. The chain is built from TRBV29-1 and TRBJ2-7, with D possibly matching TRBD1 (6 bases). Trimming pared 0 bases from V and 3 bases from J, leaving 15 bases between. This CDR3 has 15 amino acids. CDR1 and CDR2 from the germline V gene are SQVTM and ANQGSEA. CDR3 DNA: TGCAGCGTTGAAGATCGAAGGGGGTCGTTCTACGAGCAGTACTTC. This translates into CSVEDRRGSFYEQYF.

V gene TRBV13 combines with J gene TRBJ1-1; D not resolved. The CDR3 is 12 amino acids. The germline CDR1 and CDR2 sequences are PRHDT and FYEKMQ (reference sequence). V lost 4 bases and J lost 9, with 12 bases in between. The CDR3 nucleotides are TGTGCCAGCAGCTCTGTGGGGTCTAAAGCTTTCTTT. Translated: CASSSVGSKAFF.

The chain uses TRBV20-1 and TRBJ2-3, with a possible D match to TRBD2 (6 bases). The CDR3 extends over 15 amino acids. V was shortened by 4 bases and J by 2 bases, with 16 bases between the two germline ends. Germline assignment: CDR1 DFQATT and CDR2 SNEGSKA (reference sequence). For the CDR3, the DNA is TGCAGTGCTACCCCCGGGGGAAGGGTCACAGATACGCAGTATTTT. Its translation: CSATPGGRVTDTQYF.

This clonotype was seen only a few times. The rearrangement links TRBV18 to TRBJ2-1; 9 nucleotides agree with TRBD2. CDR3 size: 16 residues. V trimming: 4 bases; J trimming: 1 base; junction bases outside the gene matches: 5. Germline V gives CDR1 KGHSH, CDR2 LQKENI. Here the CDR3 reads CASSQTAGGSYNEQFF. DNA of the CDR3: TGTGCCAGCTCACAGACAGCGGGGGGTTCCTACAATGAGCAGTTCTTC. Together with reference TRBV18 and TRBJ2-1, the CDR3 gives the full variable domain: NAGVMQNPRHLVRRRGQEARLRCSPMKGHSHVYWYRQLPEEGLKFMVYLQKENIIDESGMPKERFSAEFPKEGPSILRIQQVVRGDSAAYFCASSQTAGGSYNEQFFGPGTRLTVL.

The rearrangement joins TRBV25-1 to TRBJ2-5; tentatively, D is TRBD2 (6 bases). V was shortened by 6 bases and J by 11 bases, with 19 bases between the two germline ends. From germline, CDR1 is MGHDK and CDR2 SYGVNS. The CDR3 is 13 amino acids. CDR3 coding DNA: TGTGCCAGCAGGGGACTTGGAAGGGGTGAGCAGTACTTC. This gives the protein CASRGLGRGEQYF. Together with reference TRBV25-1 and TRBJ2-5, the CDR3 gives the full variable domain: EADIYQTPRYLVIGTGKKITLECSQTMGHDKMYWYQQDPGMELHLIHYSYGVNSTEKGDLSSESTVSRIRTEHFPLTLESARPSHTSQYLCASRGLGRGEQYFGPGTRLLVL.

The table lists this clonotype with a few counts. The rearrangement links TRBV4-1 to TRBJ1-5; D remains unclear. Germline V gene sequence: CDR1 MGHRA, CDR2 YSYEKL. V was clipped by 1 base and J by 5 bases, with 6 bases between them. The CDR3 length is 13 residues. CDR3 protein: CASSQGFDQPQHF. CDR3 in DNA: TGCGCCAGCAGCCAAGGTTTTGATCAGCCCCAGCATTTT.

The J gene is TRBJ2-2, the V gene TRBV6-1; D possibly corresponds to TRBD2 (7 bases). Trimming took off 6 bases at V and 7 bases at J, with 15 bases between the two ends. The CDR3 contains 14 residues. Germline assignment: CDR1 MNHNS and CDR2 SASEGT. Here the CDR3 reads CASSTGGLSGELFF. The DNA for the CDR3 is TGTGCCAGCAGCACCGGGGGGCTGAGCGGGGAGCTGTTTTTT.